One and the same sample provided the 27 T cell receptor beta chains below, sequenced in a study of beta chain features in type 1 diabetes. Broader study findings: Shortening of TCRB CDR3s, moderate but significant, appeared in all four CD4+ subsets of Type 1 diabetes patients.

Their recognized antigens are unknown. Expressed TCRB transcripts were sequenced because the isolated RNA had all been reverse transcribed beforehand. Sequenced by immunoSEQ multiplex PCR; TCRdb stores in-frame clones only, minus some. The table shows about 150,000 clones, with 10% occurring only once. Sequences were obtained from central memory CD4+ T cells from blood. The receptors come from a man aged 30 to 45 with type 1 diabetes.

The CDR3, as DNA: TGCGCCAGCAGCTTGATAAGCGACAGGGGAACTGAAGCTTTCTTT. This gives the protein CASSLISDRGTEAFF. The V and J genes are TRBV5-1 and TRBJ1-1, with 8 positions matching TRBD1. CDR3 size: 15 residues. V lost 1 base, J lost 5 bases, and 7 bases stayed unmatched. Germline V gene sequence: CDR1 SGHRS, CDR2 YFSETQ.

The chain employs TRBV4-3 and TRBJ2-1; a weak D match, TRBD2 (6 bases). Trimming removed 3 bases at V and 9 bases at J, with 15 bases between. The V gene's germline CDR1 is LGHNA and CDR2 YSLEER. The CDR3 sequence is 14 residues long. In DNA, the CDR3 is TGCGCCAGCAGCCAGGCCGGGACTTCGTTTGAGCAGTTCTTC. It codes for CASSQAGTSFEQFF.

There are a few counts of this clone. The V gene is TRBV20-1, the J gene TRBJ2-7, with a possible D match to TRBD1 (5 bases). The V and J ends lost 8 bases and 2 bases respectively, with 7 bases between them. The germline gives CDR1 DFQATT, CDR2 SNEGSKA (reference sequence). The length of the CDR3 is 10 residues. In DNA, the CDR3 is TGCAGTACAGGAGCCTACGAGCAGTACTTC. It specifies CSTGAYEQYF.

In this sample, this clone turned up a few times. The chain uses TRBV27 and TRBJ2-3; TRBD2 matches 7 bases. After removal of 6 bases from V and 2 bases from J, the junction contained 8 bases not matched to a gene. Germline values: CDR1 MNHEY, CDR2 SMNVEV (reference sequence). There are 15 residues in the CDR3. The CDR3 sequence is CASRPMAGVTDTQYF. CDR3 nucleotide sequence: TGTGCCAGCAGGCCCATGGCGGGAGTCACAGATACGCAGTATTTT.

This clone occurred a few times. The V and J genes are TRBV14 and TRBJ1-4, with a possible D match to TRBD1 (5 bases). The V gene lost 9 bases and the J gene lost 4 bases, with 12 bases spanning the gap. Germline CDR1 and CDR2: SGHDN and FVKESK. This CDR3 has 13 residues. CDR3 protein: CASSARGNEKLFF. CDR3 nucleotide sequence: TGTGCCAGTTCAGCAAGGGGTAATGAAAAACTGTTTTTT.

The chain has TRBV9 and TRBJ1-2, with TRBD1 identical over 9 bases. V lost 0 bases to trimming and J lost 3 bases; unmatched junction nucleotides: 3. The CDR3 runs to 15 residues. Germline CDR1 SGDLS, CDR2 YYNGEE. Written as DNA, the CDR3 is TGTGCCAGCAGCGTAGCGGGGACAGGGTACTATGGCTACACCTTC. Translation: CASSVAGTGYYGYTF.

In its sample, this clone was seen a few times. The chain carries TRBV15 and TRBJ1-2; a possible D gene is TRBD1 (6 bases). Germline V gives CDR1 LNHNV, CDR2 YYDKDF (reference sequence). Between the trimmed V and J ends, which lost 2 bases and 2 bases, there was a span of 6 bases. This CDR3 has 13 amino acids. The CDR3 is CATSRQGNYGYTF. The CDR3 nucleotides are TGTGCCACCAGCAGACAGGGGAACTATGGCTACACCTTC.

This clone appeared a few times. The rearrangement links TRBV29-1 to TRBJ1-1, with D hard to call. The V gene lost 4 bases and the J gene lost 0 bases, with 12 bases spanning the gap. CDR3 length: 14 amino acids. Per the germline V gene, CDR1 is SQVTM and CDR2 is ANQGSEA. In nucleotides, the CDR3 is TGCAGCGTTGTGAAGCTTCCCCTGAACACTGAAGCTTTCTTT. Translation: CSVVKLPLNTEAFF. The full variable domain, in which reference TRBV29-1 and TRBJ1-1 provide the parts outside the CDR3, is SAVISQKPSRDICQRGTSLTIQCQVDSQVTMMFWYRQQPGQSLTLIATANQGSEATYESGFVIDKFPISRPNLTFSTLTVSNMSPEDSSIYLCSVVKLPLNTEAFFGQGTRLTVV.

This rearrangement joins TRBV7-3 to TRBJ2-6; no firm D call. CDR1 is SGHTA, CDR2 FQGTGA, per germline. The length of the CDR3 is 15 residues. Between the trimmed V and J ends, which lost 5 bases and 0 bases, there was a span of 8 bases. The CDR3 protein is CASSDTNSGANVLTF. The CDR3 region has the DNA TGTGCCAGCAGCGACACGAACTCTGGGGCCAACGTCCTGACTTTC.

V is TRBV15 and J is TRBJ2-1; 7 bases line up with TRBD2. CDR3 length: 17 residues. V lost 0 bases, J lost 4 bases, and 9 bases stayed unmatched. Looked up from germline, CDR1 is LNHNV and CDR2 is YYDKDF (reference sequence). DNA for the CDR3: TGTGCCACCAGCAGAGAGGGGGTGGGAGGGCCGTACAATGAGCAGTTCTTC. Protein: CATSREGVGGPYNEQFF.

This clone was found a few times. This sequence joins TRBV7-3 and TRBJ2-1, with D possibly TRBD1 on 6 matching bases. Germline CDR1 and CDR2: SGHTA and FQGTGA. Deletions cut 5 bases from V and 0 bases from J, with 11 bases between. The CDR3 spans 15 residues. The CDR3 loop reads CASSPLGGSYNEQFF. The CDR3 DNA sequence: TGTGCCAGCAGCCCCCTAGGGGGCTCCTACAATGAGCAGTTCTTC.

The chain carries TRBV9 and TRBJ2-2; possibly TRBD1 for D (6 bases). V shed 0 bases and J shed 1 base, with 10 bases lying between them. The CDR3 consists of 16 residues. Looked up from germline, CDR1 is SGDLS and CDR2 is YYNGEE. The DNA of the CDR3 is TGTGCCAGCAGCGTAGTACCGGGACAGAACACCGGGGAGCTGTTTTTT. This encodes CASSVVPGQNTGELFF. Complete variable domain (other parts from reference TRBV9 and TRBJ2-2): DSGVTQTPKHLITATGQRVTLRCSPRSGDLSVYWYQQSLDQGLQFLIQYYNGEERAKGNILERFSAQQFPDLHSELNLSSLELGDSALYFCASSVVPGQNTGELFFGEGSRLTVL.

This chain uses TRBV6-1 with TRBJ1-5; weak D call: TRBD1 (5 bases). Germline assignment: CDR1 MNHNS and CDR2 SASEGT. This CDR3 spans 13 amino acids. V lost 4 bases and J lost 3, with 7 bases in between. The CDR3 DNA sequence: TGTGCCAGCAGTGCAGGGAACAATCAGCCCCAGCATTTT. It specifies CASSAGNNQPQHF.

This chain connects TRBV18 to TRBJ1-1; D possibly corresponds to TRBD1 (6 bases). The CDR3 is 16 residues long. The germline V gene encodes CDR1 KGHSH and CDR2 LQKENI. V was pared by 0 bases and J by 4 bases, with 15 bases between. CDR3 sequence (DNA): TGTGCCAGCTCACCACCTAACGGACAGTATGGCACTGAAGCTTTCTTT. This codes for CASSPPNGQYGTEAFF.

The gene calls are TRBV2 and TRBJ2-7, with TRBD2 identical over 7 bases. The V and J ends lost 0 bases and 3 bases, in that order; junction bases with no gene match: 8. Germline-derived CDR1 and CDR2 are SNHLY and FYNNEI. CDR3 length equals 16 residues. The CDR3 loop reads CASSEAPGLDHYEQYF. CDR3 coding DNA: TGTGCCAGCAGTGAAGCACCAGGACTAGACCACTACGAGCAGTACTTC.

Concerning this clone: This same CDR3 is encoded by further DNA sequences in the sample. J is TRBJ2-7 and V is TRBV2; D is perhaps TRBD1 (5 bases). With 6 bases removed from V and 7 bases from J, the gap between germline ends came to 13 bases. Germline V gives CDR1 SNHLY, CDR2 FYNNEI. The CDR3 sequence is 12 residues long. The CDR3 reads CASRNTGGEQYF. In nucleotides, the CDR3 is TGTGCCAGCAGAAATACAGGCGGTGAGCAGTACTTC.

The rearrangement joins TRBV30 to TRBJ1-3; D is undetermined. V was trimmed by 2 bases and J by 0 bases, leaving 8 bases between them. The germline gives CDR1 GTSNPN, CDR2 SVGIG (reference sequence). The CDR3 has 14 residues. The chain's CDR3 is CAWSPVTSGNTIYF. For the CDR3, the DNA is TGTGCCTGGAGTCCAGTAACCTCTGGAAACACCATATATTTT.

CDR3 DNA: TGTGCCAGCAGCCTACTAGCGGGTCTGCGGGATGAGCAGTTCTTC. Its translation: CASSLLAGLRDEQFF. The genes are TRBV9 and TRBJ2-1; 9 positions match TRBD2. CDR1 is SGDLS and CDR2 is YYNGEE in the germline V gene. This CDR3 comprises 15 residues. V shed 4 bases and J 8 bases; nucleotides not matched to a gene: 10.

CDR3: CATSLLTYEQYF. The DNA of the CDR3 is TGTGCCACCTCACTACTAACCTACGAGCAGTACTTC. The chain joins TRBV28 to TRBJ2-7; D is uncertain. The V and J ends lost 10 bases and 2 bases respectively, with 12 bases between them. The CDR3 is 12 amino acids. The V gene's germline CDR1 is MDHEN and CDR2 SYDVKM.

With regard to this clone: The same CDR3 is also encoded by other DNA sequences in this sample. The chain uses TRBV5-1 and TRBJ2-5, with 7 bases matching TRBD1. The V gene end was trimmed by 5 bases and the J gene end by 3 bases; junction bases not matched to a gene: 7. CDR3 length: 14 amino acids. Germline values: CDR1 SGHRS, CDR2 YFSETQ. CDR3 nucleotides: TGCGCCAGCAGGGCCGGGACAGTGAAAGAGACCCAGTACTTC. Translation: CASRAGTVKETQYF.

The table lists this clone with a count of one. The chain uses TRBV27 and TRBJ1-5, with D unclear. The germline gives CDR1 MNHEY, CDR2 SMNVEV (reference sequence). The CDR3 length is 15 residues. V dropped 6 bases and J dropped 9 bases, with 21 bases sitting between them. The CDR3 nucleotides are TGTGCCAGCAGCTTCGACGGACGGGGAACGGGGCCCCAGCATTTT. Its protein product is CASSFDGRGTGPQHF.

This chain links TRBV5-4 with TRBJ2-7; 7 nucleotides line up with TRBD1. V shed 3 bases and J 5 bases; nucleotides not matched to a gene: 5. The CDR3 spans 13 residues. Germline CDR1 reads SGHNT; CDR2 reads YYREEE (reference sequence). Written as DNA, the CDR3 is TGTGCCAGCAGCTCCGGACAGGCGAACGAGCAGTACTTC. Protein product: CASSSGQANEQYF.

The rearrangement uses TRBV2 and TRBJ1-1, with D tentatively TRBD1 (5 bases). Germline-derived CDR1 and CDR2 are SNHLY and FYNNEI. CDR3 length: 14 residues. Trimming stripped 5 bases from V and 1 base from J, with 11 bases between. The chain's CDR3 is CASSPGGENTEAFF. CDR3 sequence (DNA): TGTGCCAGCAGTCCCGGGGGAGAGAACACTGAAGCTTTCTTT.

V usage is TRBV7-2 and J usage is TRBJ2-1; 12 positions agree with TRBD2. V lost 5 bases and J lost 2; bases outside the gene matches: 7. Germline V gene data show CDR1 as SGHTA and CDR2 as FQGNSA. This CDR3 is 17 amino acids long. CDR3 nucleotides: TGTGCCAGCAGCCCTCTGTCTAGCGGGAGGGCCTACAATGAGCAGTTCTTC. This gives the protein CASSPLSSGRAYNEQFF.

The chain links TRBV7-2 to TRBJ2-7; 13 bases line up with TRBD2. Germline CDR1 reads SGHTA; CDR2 reads FQGNSA. The CDR3 consists of 14 residues. Unmatched junction bases numbered 3, after V lost 4 bases and J lost 6 bases. In DNA form, the CDR3 reads TGTGCCAGCAGCTCGCGACTAGCGGGAGGCGAGCAGTACTTC. Translating gives CASSSRLAGGEQYF.

This clone has just a few counts. V gene TRBV30 combines with J gene TRBJ2-3, with 7 bases identical to TRBD2. This CDR3 spans 13 amino acids. Germline lookup yields CDR1 GTSNPN and CDR2 SVGIG (reference sequence). With 2 bases clipped from V and 4 bases from J, the junction kept 3 bases outside the gene matches. This chain's CDR3 is CAWSFAGADTQYF. CDR3 coding DNA: TGTGCCTGGAGTTTCGCGGGGGCAGATACGCAGTATTTT.

This clone was seen a few times. This chain links TRBV29-1 with TRBJ2-1; the match to TRBD1 covers 7 bases. CDR1 SQVTM and CDR2 ANQGSEA come from the germline V gene. The CDR3 runs 12 residues. V shed 7 bases and J 6 bases; nucleotides not matched to a gene: 6. The CDR3 region is CSATDRINEQFF. The CDR3 DNA follows: TGCAGCGCGACGGACAGGATCAATGAGCAGTTCTTC.